This T cell receptor (beta chain) was sequenced in a study of identical twins' blood T cells. Study as a whole: About twelve libraries, six alpha and six beta, gave 45 million to 50 million reads.

A previously described protocol, modified, built RNA-based TCR cDNA libraries. Using its own MiXCR run on the 5' RACE reads, TCRdb lists one record per CDR3 protein. The table includes hundreds of thousands of distinct CDR3 sequences, 28% detected once. Study conclusions and caveats: Each donor's most abundant TCRbeta clonotypes shared more CDR3 sequences with her twin than unrelated donors.

On this clonotype itself: Its antigen is unknown.

The sequence derives from a woman aged 18-50 years in good health. The sample taken for sequencing was PBMCs.

The CDR3 bases are TGCAGTGCTAGAGAGGGCGGAAACTACGAGCAGTACTTC. This encodes CSAREGGNYEQYF. This chain joins TRBV20-1 and TRBJ2-7; D is unclear. V was shortened by 0 bases and J by 3 bases, with 9 bases between the two germline ends. The CDR3 sequence is 13 residues long. CDR1 is DFQATT and CDR2 is SNEGSKA in the germline V gene (reference sequence).